What follows describes a single T cell receptor beta chain. Its binding antigen is unknown. No base-level quality is on record; no much larger clone is a single base apart. During the collection period, no infections or other immune events were recorded for the healthy donors. Blood repertoires from healthy donors were used as a training cohort for calibrating time-dependent variance in a beta-binomial model of differential abundance of T-cell clones. There were some 10 healthy donors in the training cohort, of whom 3 were female and 7 were male. On average the donors were about 40 years old, and their ages spanned roughly 29 to 70 years. Whole blood from each healthy donor was obtained from a commercial supplier and was collected at three time points two to three weeks apart. For immunosequencing, genomic DNA was extracted from whole blood that had not been sorted. TCRbeta CDR3 regions were profiled with the immunoSEQ Assay using bias-controlled multiplex PCR amplification of genomic DNA. The study's processing was this. The absolute abundance of each unique TCRbeta CDR3 region was quantified after sequences were collapsed and filtered. Differential abundance was assessed using a binomial (Fisher-equivalent) model and a beta-binomial model in which time-dependent variance fitted from healthy donors was added. Any clone with fewer than 5 combined templates was excluded, and a clone was called differentially abundant if its Benjamini-Hochberg FDR was below 0.01. The form v = (b*log(k)+a)^2 was used to model beta-binomial variance as a function of total template count across the two samples. TCRdb stores this immuneACCESS table with in-frame sequences only. Part of the clones is absent; in the studies checked, under half of the shortfall reflects unresolved V genes, and no reason is known for the rest. D and trimming come from the DNA, and the V and J calls and clone size come from that table. This sample holds 80,000 or so clones; just under 85% were observed only once. Under 20% of the sample belongs to the ten largest clones.

Per the germline V gene, SGHTA is the CDR1 and FQGNSA is the CDR2. The germline V and J ends show losses of 5 bases and 3 bases respectively, and no gene match explains 9 bases of the junction. There are 17 amino acids in the CDR3, from cysteine to phenylalanine inclusive. The entry retains the CDR3 DNA only, 51 bases that are in frame from base 1. The sample belongs to a study of identifying expanded T cells in peripheral blood (dated by TCRdb to between 2018 and 2021). At the level of the whole study: Technical replicates were generated by sequencing separate aliquots of the same genomic DNA pool, with four replicates compared pairwise.

General conclusions and limits of the study: Both the number of clones called differentially abundant and the false-positive rate were significantly reduced by the beta-binomial model across all healthy-donor time intervals. Variance in clone template counts between roughly two-week samples significantly increased with total template count across all healthy donors. The authors expected that over much longer intervals, such as months to years, biological variance in healthy repertoires might increase even further. The binomial model flagged approximately 1.2 differentially abundant clones between technical replicates, compared with approximately 15 over approximately two weeks and 19 over about four weeks.

This receptor was identified in a person aged 18-69 years in good health. The chain was built from TRBV7-2 and TRBJ2-1, with 11 bases in between that match TRBD1. The sample was blood. The CDR3 loop reads CASSPRPGTGGYNEQFF. At the DNA level, the sequence is TGTGCCAGCAGCCCGCGGCCCGGGACAGGGGGCTACAATGAGCAGTTCTTC.